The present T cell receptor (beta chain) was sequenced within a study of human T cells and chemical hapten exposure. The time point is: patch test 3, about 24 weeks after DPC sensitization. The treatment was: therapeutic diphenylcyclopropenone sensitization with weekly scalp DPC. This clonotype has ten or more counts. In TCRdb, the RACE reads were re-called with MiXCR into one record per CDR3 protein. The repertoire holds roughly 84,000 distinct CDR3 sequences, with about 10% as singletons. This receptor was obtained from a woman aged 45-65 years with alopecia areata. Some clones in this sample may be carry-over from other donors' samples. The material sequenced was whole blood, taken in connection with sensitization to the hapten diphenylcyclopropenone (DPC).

In DNA form, the CDR3 reads TGTGCCAGCTCACTGGGCACCTACAATGAGCAGTTCTTC. Translation gives CASSLGTYNEQFF. The chain links TRBV18 to TRBJ2-1; D ambiguous. CDR3 length: 13 residues. Trimming cost V 4 bases and J 2 bases, with 6 bases left between them. Per germline, CDR1 KGHSH and CDR2 LQKENI.